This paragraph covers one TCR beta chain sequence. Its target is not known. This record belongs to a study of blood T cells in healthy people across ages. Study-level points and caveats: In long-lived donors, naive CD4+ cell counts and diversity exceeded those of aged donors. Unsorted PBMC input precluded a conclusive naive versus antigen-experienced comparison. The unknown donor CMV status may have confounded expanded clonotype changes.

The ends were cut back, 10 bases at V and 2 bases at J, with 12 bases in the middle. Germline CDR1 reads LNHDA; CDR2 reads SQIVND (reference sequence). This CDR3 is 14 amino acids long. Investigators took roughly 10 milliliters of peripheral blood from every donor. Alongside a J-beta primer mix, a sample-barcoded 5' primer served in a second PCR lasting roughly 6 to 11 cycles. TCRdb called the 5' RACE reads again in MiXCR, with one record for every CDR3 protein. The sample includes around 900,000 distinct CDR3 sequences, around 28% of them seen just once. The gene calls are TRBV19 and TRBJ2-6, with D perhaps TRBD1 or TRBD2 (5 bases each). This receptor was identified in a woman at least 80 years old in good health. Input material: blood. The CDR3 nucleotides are TGTGCCACAAGGGACGGTGCTGGGGCCAACGTCCTGACTTTC. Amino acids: CATRDGAGANVLTF. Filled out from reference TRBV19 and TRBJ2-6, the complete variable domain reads DGGITQSPKYLFRKEGQNVTLSCEQNLNHDAMYWYRQDPGQGLRLIYYSQIVNDFQKGDIAEGYSVSREKKESFPLTVTSAQKNPTAFYLCATRDGAGANVLTFGAGSRLTVL.